The source of this T cell receptor beta chain is a study of regulatory T cells in long-lasting Graves disease. To note about this clonotype: No conserved phenylalanine or tryptophan ends this CDR3, so it is likely a read error. Because the CDR3's place on the DNA is in doubt, the DNA is left out and the CDR3 is given as listed by TCRdb.

HTBI primers from iRepertoire and Arm-PCR of CDR3 regions yielded the TCR beta libraries. Original handling: Identified across the samples were 60 to 70 TRBV segments and about 15 TRBJ segments. In TCRdb, the multiplex PCR reads were re-called with MiXCR into one record per CDR3 protein. TCRdb, not the original authors, processed these V and J calls. The table lists some 320,000 distinct CDR3 sequences, 18% of them singletons. Regarding time point: newly diagnosed GD, antithyroid drugs for less than 3 months. Extracted PBMC RNA gave rise to the TCR library. This clonotype was sampled from a female donor with Graves disease. The input for sequencing was peripheral blood mononuclear cells (PBMCs), taken at new diagnosis, from a patient treated with antithyroid drugs.

The CDR3 loop reads CSARDQYRAL. The genes are TRBV20-1 and TRBJ1-4; the D call of TRBD1 is as the table states it, not checked on the DNA. Germline V gene lookup returns CDR1 DFQATT and CDR2 SNEGSKA (reference sequence). The CDR3 contains 10 residues when both ends are counted.